This record looks at one TCR beta chain sequence and its context. TCRdb's table, derived via immunoSEQ multiplex PCR, lists solely in-frame clones and lacks some. The data show around 1,000,000 clones, around three quarters seen once. This entry comes from a study of shared clonotypes between healthy human individuals. V lost 1 base to trimming and J lost 0 bases, with 7 bases between them. CDR1 MGHDK and CDR2 SYGVNS come from the germline V gene. The CDR3 runs to 16 residues. The sample comprised memory CD4+ T cells from PBMCs. Subset: CD45RA-negative fraction. V is TRBV25-1 and J is TRBJ2-6; maybe TRBD1 (6 bases). The sequence was collected from a man younger than 30 in good health. Some clones in this sample may be carry-over from other donors' samples. The CDR3 nucleotides read TGTGCCAGCAGTGAATTCAGGGGCTCTGGGGCCAACGTCCTGACTTTC. It specifies CASSEFRGSGANVLTF.